These T cell receptor beta chains were read from a single sample in a study of blood T cell repertoires in COVID-19. Some clones are missing from TCRdb's copy, which holds only in-frame ones; the method was immunoSEQ multiplex PCR. This sample carries approximately 250,000 clones, 88% of them seen once, and the ten largest clones take roughly 1.2%. What was sequenced was PBMCs or T cells enriched from blood (not recorded which). The source of these receptors is a woman aged 40 to 50 with acute COVID-19. CDR3s include the opening cysteine and the closing phenylalanine or tryptophan. The order of the fields is D gene, J gene, clone size, V gene, CDR3 DNA, CDR3 protein. The D gene is left open where the match is weak. Clone size is not always given. Where it is, it says once, few, many or a class for expanded clones.

>.|TRBJ1-2|once|TRBV6-5
TGTGCCAGCAGTTACAAAGGGAGGGGAGGAAGTTATGGCTACACCTTC
CASSYKGRGGSYGYTF
>TRBD1|TRBJ2-5|.|TRBV7-7
TGTGCTAGCAGCCCCCCCGGGACAGGGGGCTTAGAGACCCAGTACTTC
CASSPPGTGGLETQYF
>.|TRBJ1-2|.|TRBV12-3/TRBV12-4
TGTGCCAGCAGTTTAGGGGGCATACATGGCTACACCTTC
CASSLGGIHGYTF
>.|TRBJ2-3|.|TRBV7-2
TGTGCCAGCAGCGGAGGAGTAGGCCCAGATACGCAGTATTTT
CASSGGVGPDTQYF
>.|TRBJ1-2|.|TRBV19
TGTGCCAGTACCGCTGGGGCTACCAATGGCTACACCTTC
CASTAGATNGYTF
>TRBD1|TRBJ1-6|.|TRBV14
TGTGCCAGCAGCTATTACAGGACAGGCAATAATTCACCCCTCCACTTT
CASSYYRTGNNSPLHF
>.|TRBJ1-1|.|TRBV27
TGTGCCAGCAGGTCCCAAAACCGGGGACTTGGTGTGAACACTGAAGCTTTCTTT
CASRSQNRGLGVNTEAFF
>.|TRBJ1-3|.|TRBV7-9
TGTGCCAGCAGCCAGGACAGTAGGAAAGAAACCATATATTTT
CASSQDSRKETIYF
>TRBD2|TRBJ2-7|.|TRBV5-4
TGTGCCAGCAGGGGGGGCGGGAGGACTTCCGAGCAGTACTTC
CASRGGGRTSEQYF
>TRBD1|TRBJ1-6|.|TRBV10-3
TGTGCCATCTCGGGGTCCCCGGGACAGATAAATTCACCCCTCCACTTT
CAISGSPGQINSPLHF
>.|TRBJ1-6|few|TRBV7-9
TGTGCCAGCAGCTTACAGAGCAGGAATTCACCCCTCCACTTT
CASSLQSRNSPLHF
>.|TRBJ2-1|.|TRBV9
TGTGCCAGCGGCCTCAGCTCCTACAATGAGCAGTTCTTC
CASGLSSYNEQFF
>.|TRBJ1-3|.|TRBV7-9
TGTGCCAGCAGCTTACTGGGGGGACGATCCTCTGGAAACACCATATATTTT
CASSLLGGRSSGNTIYF
>.|TRBJ2-7|.|TRBV6-5
TGTGCCAGCAGTTACTTGGTTGAGGGTACCTACGAGCAGTACTTC
CASSYLVEGTYEQYF
>TRBD1|TRBJ1-3|.|TRBV2
TGTGCCAGCAGTGAGGGGACAGGGCTAGGAAACACCATATATTTT
CASSEGTGLGNTIYF
>TRBD2|TRBJ2-1|.|TRBV24-1
TGTGCCACCAGTGATCCCGGACTAGCGGGAGTAAATGAGCAGTTCTTC
CATSDPGLAGVNEQFF
>.|TRBJ2-2|few|TRBV6-1
TGTGCCAGCAGTGAAGTTGGGAGTACGAACACCGGGGAGCTGTTTTTT
CASSEVGSTNTGELFF
>TRBD1|TRBJ1-2|.|TRBV10-1
TGCGCCAGTGGACAGGGGGTTCTACGGGGCTACACCTTC
CASGQGVLRGYTF
>TRBD2|TRBJ2-1|.|TRBV7-2
TGTGCCAGCAGCACCAGGCCTAGCGGGAGTAAGAATGAGCAGTTCTTC
CASSTRPSGSKNEQFF
>TRBD1|TRBJ1-1|.|TRBV5-1
TGCGCCAGCAGCTTGGTACGACAGGGGTCTGAAGCTTTCTTT
CASSLVRQGSEAFF
>.|TRBJ1-4|.|TRBV20-1
TGCAGTGCTAGTCTGGGGGGGGATGAAAAACTGTTTTTT
CSASLGGDEKLFF
>.|TRBJ1-3|.|TRBV10-3
TGTGCCATCAGTGGGGGGGGAAATGGAAACACCATATATTTT
CAISGGGNGNTIYF
>TRBD2|TRBJ2-1|.|TRBV24-1
TGTGCCACCAGTGAACCTGGACTAGCGGGAAGCAATGAGCAGTTCTTC
CATSEPGLAGSNEQFF
>.|TRBJ1-2|.|TRBV6-8
TGTGCCAGCAGTTACTCGTTTCCTTACAGGACAGTAAACTATGGCTACACCTTC
CASSYSFPYRTVNYGYTF
>.|TRBJ2-2|.|TRBV28
TGTGCCAGCAGTTTGTTATCGGGACTGAGGTACACCGGGGAGCTGTTTTTT
CASSLLSGLRYTGELFF
>.|TRBJ1-6|once|TRBV11-2
TGTGCCAGCAGCTTAGCGGCGGGAATGAATTCACCCCTCCACTTT
CASSLAAGMNSPLHF
>.|TRBJ2-6|few|TRBV4-3
TGCGCCAGCAGCCAAGATCCCAGGGTTAAGTCTGGGGCCAACGTCCTGACTTTC
CASSQDPRVKSGANVLTF
>TRBD1|TRBJ1-4|.|TRBV18
TGTGCCAGCTCACCACCTTACGGACAGGGCGAGGCTAATGAAAAACTGTTTTTT
CASSPPYGQGEANEKLFF
>.|TRBJ2-7|.|TRBV3-1/TRBV3-2
TGTGCCAGCAGCCAGCCCGGGAGAACCTACGAGCAGTACTTC
CASSQPGRTYEQYF
>TRBD2|TRBJ2-3|.|TRBV24-1
TGTGCCACCAGCCGAGGTCGGGGGACTAGCGACTCCACAGATACGCAGTATTTT
CATSRGRGTSDSTDTQYF
>TRBD2|TRBJ2-3|.|TRBV5-4
TGTGCCAGCAGCATCAGACTAGCGGCCAGCACAGATACGCAGTATTTT
CASSIRLAASTDTQYF
>.|TRBJ1-4|.|TRBV7-9
TGTGCCAGCAGCCCTCAGGGGGAAAAACTGTTTTTT
CASSPQGEKLFF
>TRBD2|TRBJ2-3|.|TRBV2
TGTGCCAGCAGCGAACAAACGGGAGGCGGGGGAGAGCAGTATTTT
CASSEQTGGGGEQYF
>.|TRBJ2-1|.|TRBV24-1
TGTGCCACCAGTGCCTGGCCAGCACAGGTCAATGAGCAGTTCTTC
CATSAWPAQVNEQFF
>.|TRBJ1-6|.|TRBV11-3
TGTGCCAGCACAGATCGCGGGAATTCACCCCTCCACTTT
CASTDRGNSPLHF
>.|TRBJ2-1|.|TRBV25-1
TGTGCCAGCAGTGGGACGACAGCCATACACAATGAGCAGTTCTTC
CASSGTTAIHNEQFF
>.|TRBJ2-5|many|TRBV5-4
TGTGCCAGCAGCTTGGGGCTCGCTAGCGAAGAGACCCAGTACTTC
CASSLGLASEETQYF
>.|TRBJ2-1|.|TRBV19
TGTGCCAGTAGTATGGGGGTCGGGACAATGCACAATGAGCAGTTCTTC
CASSMGVGTMHNEQFF
>TRBD1|TRBJ1-1|few|TRBV7-9
TGTGCCAGCAGCTTTTCGGGACAGGGGGTCACTGAAGCTTTCTTT
CASSFSGQGVTEAFF
>TRBD1|TRBJ2-7|.|TRBV14
TGTGCCAGCAGCTACGGACAGGTATACTACGAGCAGTACTTC
CASSYGQVYYEQYF
>.|TRBJ2-1|.|TRBV5-4
TGTGCCAGCAGTCTTAACCCGGGACAAGCCGGCCACCGATACAATGAGCAGTTCTTC
CASSLNPGQAGHRYNEQFF
>.|TRBJ2-5|.|TRBV20-1
TGCAGTGCTAGTCCCCTGTCGGAGACCCAGTACTTC
CSASPLSETQYF
>TRBD1|TRBJ1-1|.|TRBV20-1
TGCAGTGCTAGTGACCCAAAAACCGGGACAGGATGGAACACTGAAGCTTTCTTT
CSASDPKTGTGWNTEAFF
>.|TRBJ2-5|.|TRBV12-3/TRBV12-4
TGTGCCAGCAGTTTAGTTAGTGTAGAGACCCAGTACTTC
CASSLVSVETQYF
>.|TRBJ1-1|.|TRBV24-1
TGTGCCACCAGTGACCCCGGACAGACCATTGGAGCTTTCTTT
CATSDPGQTIGAFF
>.|TRBJ1-1|once|TRBV5-4
TGTGCCAGCAGCTTGTCGCAGGGAGGGACTGAAGCTTTCTTT
CASSLSQGGTEAFF
>.|TRBJ2-1|few|TRBV5-8
TGTGCCAGCAGCGTAGGACGACAGGTCTTC
CASSVGRQVF
>.|TRBJ2-7|.|TRBV2
TGTGCCAGCAGAGAAGGAGGAAAGCAGTACTTC
CASREGGKQYF
>.|TRBJ1-4|.|TRBV5-1
TGCGCCAGCAGCTGGGGGGTCGAGGATGAAAAACTGTTTTTT
CASSWGVEDEKLFF
>.|TRBJ2-3|.|TRBV19
TGTGCCAGTCGACCCCGGGAGACCTACACAGATACGCAGTATTTT
CASRPRETYTDTQYF
>TRBD1|TRBJ2-7|.|TRBV5-1
TGCGCCAGCAGCTTTAGACAGGGGTTTTACGAGCAGTACTTC
CASSFRQGFYEQYF
>.|TRBJ1-2|.|TRBV2
TGTGCCAGCAGCCCTGCCGGGGGATATGGCTACACCTTC
CASSPAGGYGYTF
>TRBD2|TRBJ2-3|.|TRBV10-3
TGTGCCACTAGCGGGGGGGAGACAGATACGCAGTATTTT
CATSGGETDTQYF
>.|TRBJ1-1|.|TRBV7-2
TGTGCCAGCAGCTTAGTTGCCAGGGTGAACACTGAAGCTTTCTTT
CASSLVARVNTEAFF
>.|TRBJ1-1|.|TRBV25-1
TGTGCCAGCGAAACCCGGACAGACGAAGCTTTCTTT
CASETRTDEAFF
>.|TRBJ1-5|.|TRBV10-3
TGTGCCATCAGTGATGACGGTGCGGTCAATCAGCCCCAGCATTTT
CAISDDGAVNQPQHF
>TRBD2|TRBJ2-1|.|TRBV19
TGTGCCAGTAGTATAGGGGTACTCGGCGGGAGTATCCACAATGAGCAGTTCTTC
CASSIGVLGGSIHNEQFF
>TRBD1|TRBJ1-2|.|TRBV28
TGTGCCAGCAGTGTGGACAGGGGGTATGGCTACACCTTC
CASSVDRGYGYTF
>TRBD2|TRBJ2-1|.|TRBV5-1
TGCGCCAGCAGCGCCAACAGACTAGCGGGAGTGTTAGGGGAGCAGTTCTTC
CASSANRLAGVLGEQFF
>.|TRBJ2-7|.|TRBV27
TGTGCCAGCATGGGAGGAGAGTCCTACGAGCAGTACTTC
CASMGGESYEQYF